The 15 T cell receptor beta chains given below trace back to one sample, sequenced in a study of blood T cells in healthy people across ages. For the second PCR, which ran for about 7 to 11 cycles, a sample-barcoded 5' primer and a J-beta primer mix were used. A single record per CDR3 protein comes from TCRdb applying MiXCR to the 5' RACE reads. The sample has about 1.1 million distinct CDR3 sequences; around two fifths are singletons. Input material: blood. The receptors were gathered from a man aged 18-30 years in good health.

V gene TRBV20-1 combines with J gene TRBJ2-3; 7 bases map to TRBD2. The CDR3 sequence is 16 residues long. Germline trimming cut 6 bases from V and 2 bases from J; bases unmatched to any gene: 14. In germline, CDR1 is DFQATT, CDR2 SNEGSKA (reference sequence). The CDR3 nucleotides read TGCAGTGCCGGTACATTGGGGGGGGACTACACAGATACGCAGTATTTT. This sequence encodes CSAGTLGGDYTDTQYF.

The J gene is TRBJ2-3, the V gene TRBV20-1; 8 bases align to TRBD2. Germline loops: CDR1 DFQATT, CDR2 SNEGSKA (reference sequence). The CDR3 spans 17 residues. J was trimmed by 3 bases and V by 0 bases; bases with no gene match: 11. The CDR3 is CSARDPERGSGTDTQYF. CDR3 DNA sequence: TGCAGTGCTAGAGACCCCGAGCGGGGGTCCGGGACAGATACGCAGTATTTT.

The rearrangement links TRBV20-1 to TRBJ2-7; D remains unclear. Trimming cost V 3 bases and J 0 bases, with 9 bases left between them. CDR1 is DFQATT, CDR2 SNEGSKA, per germline (reference sequence). The length of the CDR3 is 13 residues. The CDR3 coding sequence is TGCAGTGCTAGGGTCAAGAACTCCTACGAGCAGTACTTC. As protein: CSARVKNSYEQYF.

The gene calls are TRBV10-3 and TRBJ2-3, with a weak D call TRBD1 (7 bases). The CDR3 extends over 21 amino acids. V was trimmed by 4 bases and J by 2 bases, leaving 31 bases between them. Germline-derived CDR1 and CDR2 are ENHRY and SYGVKD. The CDR3 reads CAISVRRGLVGNGPITDTQYF. CDR3 DNA: TGTGCCATCAGTGTACGGAGGGGGCTAGTGGGGAATGGCCCCATCACAGATACGCAGTATTTT.

This clonotype has a handful of counts. The chain is built from TRBV5-1 and TRBJ2-1; D ambiguous. The J call may be mistaken, given a closer DNA end match to TRBJ2-7. CDR3 length equals 12 residues. Per the germline V gene, CDR1 is SGHRS and CDR2 is YFSETQ. CDR3 sequence reads: CASRYSYNEQYF. The CDR3 nucleotides are TGCGCCAGCAGGTACTCCTACAATGAGCAGTACTTC.

The chain has TRBV25-1 and TRBJ1-4, with a possible D match to TRBD1 (5 bases). V dropped 4 bases and J dropped 0 bases, with 12 bases sitting between them. Germline CDR1 and CDR2: MGHDK and SYGVNS. This CDR3 comprises 16 residues. The DNA for the CDR3 is TGTGCCAGCAGTGCTAGACAGTTTTCAACTAATGAAAAACTGTTTTTT. Translating gives CASSARQFSTNEKLFF.

A few counts support this clonotype. DNA of the CDR3: TGTGCCAGTACCGTGGGGGGTCGGGATGAAAAACTGTTTTTT. This translates into CASTVGGRDEKLFF. This chain links TRBV19 with TRBJ1-4; perhaps TRBD1 as D (5 bases). CDR3 length equals 14 residues. V lost 7 bases and J 6 bases, leaving 15 bases between the germline ends. CDR1 is LNHDA and CDR2 is SQIVND in the germline V gene (reference sequence).

The chain recombines TRBV4-1 with TRBJ1-5; a possible D gene is TRBD1 (5 bases). The ends were cut back, 2 bases at V and 6 bases at J, with 11 bases in the middle. The germline V gene has CDR1 MGHRA and CDR2 YSYEKL. The CDR3 is 14 residues long. The CDR3 is CASSQSRQGQPQHF. The CDR3 DNA reads TGCGCCAGCAGCCAAAGCCGTCAGGGTCAGCCCCAGCATTTT.

The V and J genes are TRBV18 and TRBJ1-4; unclear D gene. The germline V gene has CDR1 KGHSH and CDR2 LQKENI. V was shortened by 3 bases and J by 3 bases, with 8 bases between the two germline ends. The CDR3 has 14 residues. The CDR3 DNA reads TGTGCCAGCTCACCGGGATATTCTAATGAAAAACTGTTTTTT. This encodes CASSPGYSNEKLFF.

This clonotype was found a few times. The chain carries TRBV6-1 and TRBJ2-5; no clear D gene. This CDR3 comprises 13 residues. In germline, CDR1 is MNHNS, CDR2 SASEGT. V lost 4 bases, J lost 5 bases, and 11 bases lay in between. For the CDR3, the DNA is TGTGCCAGCAGTGTGGTTTTTGAGGAGACCCAGTACTTC. Its protein product is CASSVVFEETQYF.

This clonotype was detected once. The V gene is TRBV20-1, the J gene TRBJ1-1; D is possibly TRBD1 (5 bases). This CDR3 region has 12 residues. V lost 5 bases and J 6 bases, leaving 13 bases between the germline ends. The V gene's germline CDR1 is DFQATT and CDR2 SNEGSKA (reference sequence). CDR3 protein: CSAFPGGPEAFF. The CDR3 nucleotides read TGCAGTGCTTTTCCGGGGGGACCTGAAGCTTTCTTT.

The chain carries TRBV13 and TRBJ2-2; no clear D gene. There are 13 residues in the CDR3. Germline V CDR1 and CDR2: PRHDT, FYEKMQ (reference sequence). Trimming shortened V by 6 bases and J by 5 bases, and 10 bases separated the two germline ends. The CDR3 sequence is CASRRFGTGELFF. The CDR3 DNA reads TGTGCCAGCAGGAGATTCGGGACCGGGGAGCTGTTTTTT.

This clonotype appeared a few times. The chain links TRBV28 to TRBJ2-7, with D possibly TRBD1 on 6 matching bases. V was shortened by 6 bases and J by 0 bases, with 21 bases between the two germline ends. Germline lookup yields CDR1 MDHEN and CDR2 SYDVKM. This CDR3 is built from 17 residues. The CDR3 spells CASSQTGHLHSSYEQYF. The CDR3 DNA reads as TGTGCCAGCAGCCAGACAGGACACCTCCACAGCTCCTACGAGCAGTACTTC.

This clonotype was seen only a few times. This chain connects TRBV29-1 to TRBJ2-3; TRBD1 might be the D (5 bases). This CDR3 has 13 residues. Trimming removed 0 bases from V and 5 bases from J, with 9 bases in between. In germline, CDR1 is SQVTM, CDR2 ANQGSEA. The CDR3 reads CSVEDRVKDTQYF. CDR3 sequence (DNA): TGCAGCGTTGAAGACAGGGTAAAAGATACGCAGTATTTT.

This sequence joins TRBV20-1 and TRBJ1-5; D remains ambiguous. Germline V gene data show CDR1 as DFQATT and CDR2 as SNEGSKA (reference sequence). The CDR3 length is 16 residues. Trimming took off 5 bases at V and 0 bases at J, with 17 bases between the two ends. The DNA of the CDR3 is TGCAGTGCTGGACGGGTTCTAGGGAATAGCAATCAGCCCCAGCATTTT. As protein: CSAGRVLGNSNQPQHF.